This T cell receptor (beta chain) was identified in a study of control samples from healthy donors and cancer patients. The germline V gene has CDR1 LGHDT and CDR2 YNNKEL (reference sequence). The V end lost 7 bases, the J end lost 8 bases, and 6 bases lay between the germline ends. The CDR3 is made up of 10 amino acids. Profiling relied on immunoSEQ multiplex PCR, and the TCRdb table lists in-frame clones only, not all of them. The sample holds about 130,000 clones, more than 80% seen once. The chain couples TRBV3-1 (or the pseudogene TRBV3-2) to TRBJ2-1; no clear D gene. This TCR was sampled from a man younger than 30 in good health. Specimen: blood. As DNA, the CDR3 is TGTGCCAGCAACGGGCATGAGCAGTTCTTC. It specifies CASNGHEQFF.